This TCR beta chain originates from a study of Ad26.COV2.S vaccination and SARS-CoV-2 variants. Stated treatment: roughly 19 received Ad26.COV2.S at low or high dose, single or two shots; 5 received placebo; per-sample allocation not given. Sampling was performed 63 days after the first vaccine or placebo injection. Profiled with immunoSEQ multiplex PCR; TCRdb holds only in-frame clones, not every one. Here the sample spans 360,000 or so clones, roughly 87% being singletons. This material consisted of peripheral blood, taken in a trial of Ad26.COV2.S vaccine versus placebo. The source of this sequence is a person between 18 and 65 years old who received the Ad26.COV2.S COVID-19 vaccine or a placebo.

The CDR3 is CASLESLLGGEQYF. As DNA, the CDR3 is TGTGCTAGTTTGGAGTCTCTCCTAGGGGGCGAGCAGTACTTC. The chain recombines TRBV12-5 with TRBJ2-7; a weak D match, TRBD1 (6 bases). The CDR3 length is 14 residues. The V end was cut by 8 bases, the J end by 6 bases, with 20 bases between. The germline CDR1 and CDR2 sequences are LGHNT and FRNRAP.